This TCR beta chain was profiled in a study of cytomegalovirus exposure and HLA in healthy donors. Whole-study findings and limits: It was in a later analysis that TCR association rates were seen to vary by HLA locus, highest for DRB1 and lowest for HLA-C.

The PCR ran on 60 Vbeta and 13 Jbeta primers. TCRdb's table, derived via immunoSEQ multiplex PCR, lists solely in-frame clones and lacks some. Among about 160,000 clones, 70% to 80% were seen once, and the ten largest hold roughly 6.8%. In its sample, this clone was seen once. Its antigen remains unknown. The receptor was derived from a man aged 45-60 years in good health and CMV-seropositive. The material sequenced was PBMCs.

CDR3 in amino acids: CASSLGGGQGSGEQYF. CDR3 coding DNA: TGTGCCAGCAGCTTAGGGGGGGGACAGGGCTCTGGCGAGCAGTACTTC. This rearrangement joins TRBV11-2 to TRBJ2-7; 9 bases agree with TRBD1. The CDR3 extends over 16 amino acids. Germline V gene sequence: CDR1 SGHAT, CDR2 FQNNGV. After removal of 1 base from V and 6 bases from J, the junction contained 10 bases not matched to a gene.